This paragraph covers one T cell receptor beta chain sequence. It has no known antigen specificity. No much larger clone exists at a distance of one base, and base qualities are not known. This sample is part of a study of T cell responses to AZD1222 COVID-19 vaccine (dated by TCRdb to 2020 to 2023). Broadly, across the study: A total of under 250 trial participants underwent TCR sequencing, of whom roughly 210 had received two doses of AZD1222 and approximately 26 had received two doses of the MenACWY control vaccine. Trial participants were enrolled into age subgroups of 18-55, 56-69 and 70-plus years, which contained about 150, 27 and 61 TCR-sequenced participants, respectively. Study-wide findings and limitations: Vaccine-associated CD4 TCRs spanned the whole spike protein, with dominant responses in regions 160-218 and 743-854. In the small 56-69-year group, the increase in depth fell short of significance, most likely because of low power. Because no day 14 peak-response samples were available, repertoires were characterized only after the peak T cell response. Most participants were white British and females outnumbered males, and the authors suggested that clonal diversity may have been underestimated. Conclusions about previously exposed vaccinees are limited because only a handful of AZD1222 recipients were SARS-CoV-2 seropositive at baseline. After two AZD1222 doses, spike-specific TCR breadth and depth were significantly higher than at day 0 and than in MenACWY recipients. Epitopes outside the regions mutated in the B.1.351 and B.1.1.7 variants were reportedly recognized by nearly half of the unique spike-specific TCRs.

In the paper's terms, the time point label means: about 28 days (+/-7) after the second vaccine dose. Because spike-specific TCR depth and breadth did not differ between the two schedules, AZD1222 recipients who got a second dose at roughly 4 weeks were pooled with those who got a second dose at roughly 12 weeks. The vaccinee samples were drawn from two UK trials, COV001 and COV002, one of which was a single-blind randomized controlled phase 2/3 trial testing AZD1222 (ChAdOx1 nCoV-19) in healthy adults. Trial participant PBMC samples were collected at day 0 and day 28 after the second dose for TCRbeta chain sequencing. The CDR3 sequence holds 18 residues, the cysteine and phenylalanine included. The retained sequence is limited to the CDR3, 54 bases, with the frame set at the first base. Trimming leaves V shorter by 1 base and J shorter by 2 bases, with the junction holding 7 bases beyond the gene matches. CDR1 and CDR2 (SGHDN, FVKESK) derive from the germline V gene.

The CDR3 regions of human TCRbeta chains were analyzed by immunosequencing. As for the authors' bioinformatics: Repertoire TCRs were checked for matches against a reference library of SARS-CoV-2-specific TCRs that had been generated using the MIRA antigen-specificity platform. Breadth was defined as the fraction of unique TCRs that were SARS-CoV-2-associated. Depth was defined as the fraction of total T cells that were SARS-CoV-2-associated. Using the MIRA data, every spike-specific TCR was mapped to the spike region that the TCR reacted to and assigned to either a CD4 or a CD8 class. Log10-transformed breadth and depth values were compared by one-way ANOVA with Sidak's multiple comparisons tests. Not all clones reach the TCRdb copy of this immuneACCESS table, which keeps in-frame sequences only. Checked studies attribute under half of the gap to unresolved V genes and leave the rest unexplained. The DNA was the basis for D and trimming; V, J and clone size are from that table. Recorded for this sample are under 150,000 clones; about 91% of them occurred a single time. Of the sample, about 1.9% is held by the ten largest clones.

The TCR was taken from an adult who received the AZD1222 COVID-19 vaccine. The sample here was peripheral blood, taken 28 days after the second AZD1222 dose. The rearranged chain carries TRBV14 and TRBJ2-1, with TRBD2 matching 11 junction bases. The nucleotide sequence is given as TGTGCCAGCAGCCAAGTTCTAGCGGGAGGATCGACCTACAATGAGCAGTTCTTC. Translated, this gives CASSQVLAGGSTYNEQFF.